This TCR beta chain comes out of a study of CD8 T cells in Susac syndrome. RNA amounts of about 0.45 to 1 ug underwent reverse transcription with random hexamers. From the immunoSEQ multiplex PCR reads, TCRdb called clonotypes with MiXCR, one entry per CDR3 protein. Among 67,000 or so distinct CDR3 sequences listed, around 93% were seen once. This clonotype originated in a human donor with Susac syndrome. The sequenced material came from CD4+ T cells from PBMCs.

CDR3 in amino acids: CASSLAGRETQYF. The CDR3 nucleotides are TGTGCCAGCAGCTTAGCGGGTAGAGAGACCCAGTACTTC. The chain joins TRBV13 to TRBJ2-5; D call uncertain. This CDR3 is built from 13 residues. Trimming shortened V by 1 base and J by 4 bases, and 7 bases separated the two germline ends. The V gene's germline CDR1 is PRHDT and CDR2 FYEKMQ (reference sequence).